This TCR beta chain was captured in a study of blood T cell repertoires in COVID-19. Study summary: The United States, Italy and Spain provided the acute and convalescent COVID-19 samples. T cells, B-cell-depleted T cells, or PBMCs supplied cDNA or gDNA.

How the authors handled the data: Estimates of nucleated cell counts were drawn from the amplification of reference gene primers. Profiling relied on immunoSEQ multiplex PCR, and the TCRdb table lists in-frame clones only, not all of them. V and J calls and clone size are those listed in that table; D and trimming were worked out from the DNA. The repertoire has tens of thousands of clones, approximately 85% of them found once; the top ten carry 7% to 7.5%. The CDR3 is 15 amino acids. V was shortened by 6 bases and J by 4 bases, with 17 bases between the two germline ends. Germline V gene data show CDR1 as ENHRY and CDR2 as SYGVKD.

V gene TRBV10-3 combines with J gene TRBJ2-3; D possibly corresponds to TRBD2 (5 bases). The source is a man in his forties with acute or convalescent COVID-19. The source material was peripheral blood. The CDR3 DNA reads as TGTGCCATCAGCCATCCTAGTAAGGAGGCAGATACGCAGTATTTT. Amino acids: CAISHPSKEADTQYF.